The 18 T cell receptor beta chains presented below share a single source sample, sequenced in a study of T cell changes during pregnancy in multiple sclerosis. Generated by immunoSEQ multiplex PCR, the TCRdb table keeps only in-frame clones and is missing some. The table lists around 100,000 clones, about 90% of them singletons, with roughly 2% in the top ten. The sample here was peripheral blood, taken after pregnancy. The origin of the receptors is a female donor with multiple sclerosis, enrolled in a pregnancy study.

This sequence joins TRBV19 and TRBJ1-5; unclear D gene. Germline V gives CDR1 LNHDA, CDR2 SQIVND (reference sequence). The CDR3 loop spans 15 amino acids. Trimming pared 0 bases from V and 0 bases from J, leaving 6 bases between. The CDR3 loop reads CASSIEGSSNQPQHF. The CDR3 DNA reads TGTGCCAGTAGTATAGAGGGCAGTAGCAATCAGCCCCAGCATTTT.

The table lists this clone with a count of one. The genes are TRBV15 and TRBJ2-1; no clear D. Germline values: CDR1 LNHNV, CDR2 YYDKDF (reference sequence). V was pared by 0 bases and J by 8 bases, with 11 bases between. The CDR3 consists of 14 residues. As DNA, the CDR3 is TGTGCCACCAGCAGAGATCGACTTGGCTATGAGCAGTTCTTC. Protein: CATSRDRLGYEQFF.

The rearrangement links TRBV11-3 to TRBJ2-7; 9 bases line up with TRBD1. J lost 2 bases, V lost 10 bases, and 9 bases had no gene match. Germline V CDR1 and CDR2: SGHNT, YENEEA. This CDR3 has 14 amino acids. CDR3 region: CATAAGQGPYEQYF. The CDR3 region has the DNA TGTGCCACCGCGGCGGGACAGGGCCCCTACGAGCAGTACTTC.

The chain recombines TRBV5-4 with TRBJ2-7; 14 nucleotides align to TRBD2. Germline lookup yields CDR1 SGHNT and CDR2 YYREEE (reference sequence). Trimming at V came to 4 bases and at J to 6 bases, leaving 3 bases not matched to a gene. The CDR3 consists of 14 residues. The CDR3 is CASSPGLAGGEQYF. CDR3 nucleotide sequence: TGTGCCAGCAGCCCCGGACTAGCGGGAGGCGAGCAGTACTTC.

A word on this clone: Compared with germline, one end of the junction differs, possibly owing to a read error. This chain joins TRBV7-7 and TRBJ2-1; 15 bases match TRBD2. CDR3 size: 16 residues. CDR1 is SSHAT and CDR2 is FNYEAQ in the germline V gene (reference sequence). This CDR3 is CASSPGLAGGPHEQFF. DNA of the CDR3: TGTGCTAGCAGCCCCGGACTAGCGGGAGGGCCCCATGAGCAGTTCTTC. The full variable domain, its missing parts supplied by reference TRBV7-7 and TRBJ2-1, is GAGVSQSPRYKVTKRGQDVTLRCDPISSHATLYWYQQALGQGPEFLTYFNYEAQPDKSGLPSDRFSAERPEGSISTLTIQRTEQRDSAMYRCASSPGLAGGPHEQFFGPGTRLTVL.

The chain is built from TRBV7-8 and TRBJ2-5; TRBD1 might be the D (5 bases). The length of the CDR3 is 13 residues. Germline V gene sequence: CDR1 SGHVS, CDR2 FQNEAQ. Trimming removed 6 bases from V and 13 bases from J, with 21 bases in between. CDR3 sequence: CASSQRASGWTYF. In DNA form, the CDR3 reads TGTGCCAGCAGTCAAAGAGCGTCAGGGTGGACGTACTTC.

CDR3 loop: CASSLEGDRAKETQYF. As DNA, the CDR3 is TGTGCCAGCAGCTTGGAGGGGGACAGAGCCAAAGAGACCCAGTACTTC. This chain uses TRBV5-4 with TRBJ2-5; TRBD1 matches at 7 bases. The CDR3 runs 16 residues. Per germline, CDR1 SGHNT and CDR2 YYREEE (reference sequence). J was trimmed by 3 bases and V by 0 bases; bases with no gene match: 8.

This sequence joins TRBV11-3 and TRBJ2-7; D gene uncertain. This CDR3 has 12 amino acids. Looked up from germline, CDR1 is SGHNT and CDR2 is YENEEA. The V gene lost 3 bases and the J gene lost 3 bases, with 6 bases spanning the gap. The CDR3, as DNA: TGTGCCAGCAGCTTCCGGTACTACGAGCAGTACTTC. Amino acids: CASSFRYYEQYF. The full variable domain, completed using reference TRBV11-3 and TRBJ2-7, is EAGVVQSPRYKIIEKKQPVAFWCNPISGHNTLYWYLQNLGQGPELLIRYENEEAVDDSQLPKDRFSAERLKGVDSTLKIQPAELGDSAVYLCASSFRYYEQYFGPGTRLTVT.

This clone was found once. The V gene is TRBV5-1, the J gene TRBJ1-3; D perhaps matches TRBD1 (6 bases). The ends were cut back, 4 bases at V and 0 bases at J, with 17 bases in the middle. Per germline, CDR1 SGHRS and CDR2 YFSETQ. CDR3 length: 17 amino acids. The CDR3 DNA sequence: TGCGCCAGCAGCGGGGCCAGGGGCGCTGACTCTGGAAACACCATATATTTT. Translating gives CASSGARGADSGNTIYF.

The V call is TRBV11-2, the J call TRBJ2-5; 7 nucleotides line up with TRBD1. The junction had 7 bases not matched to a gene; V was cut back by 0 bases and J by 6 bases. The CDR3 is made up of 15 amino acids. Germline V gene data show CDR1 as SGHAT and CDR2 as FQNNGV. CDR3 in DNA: TGTGCCAGCAGCTTAGACTCGGGGACAGTCCAGACCCAGTACTTC. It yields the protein CASSLDSGTVQTQYF.

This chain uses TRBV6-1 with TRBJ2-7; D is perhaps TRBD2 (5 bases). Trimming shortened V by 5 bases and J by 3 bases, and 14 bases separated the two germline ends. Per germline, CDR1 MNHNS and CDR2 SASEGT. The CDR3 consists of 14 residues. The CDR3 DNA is TGTGCCAGCAGTCAGAGGGATCTCAGCTACGAGCAGTACTTC. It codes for CASSQRDLSYEQYF.

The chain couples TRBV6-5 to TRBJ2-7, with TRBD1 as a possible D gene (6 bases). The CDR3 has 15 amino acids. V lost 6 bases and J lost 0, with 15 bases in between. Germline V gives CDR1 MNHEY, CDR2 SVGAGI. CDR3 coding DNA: TGTGCCAGCAGGAACAGGGAGTCCAGCTCCTACGAGCAGTACTTC. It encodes CASRNRESSSYEQYF.

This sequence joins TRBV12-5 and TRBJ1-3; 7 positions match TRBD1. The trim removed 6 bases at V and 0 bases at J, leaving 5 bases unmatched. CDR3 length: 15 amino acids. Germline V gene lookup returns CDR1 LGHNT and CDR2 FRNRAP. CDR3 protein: CASGNYRGSGNTIYF. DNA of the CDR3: TGTGCTAGTGGAAACTACAGGGGCTCTGGAAACACCATATATTTT. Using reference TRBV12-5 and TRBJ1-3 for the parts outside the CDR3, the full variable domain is DARVTQTPRHKVTEMGQEVTMRCQPILGHNTVFWYRQTMMQGLELLAYFRNRAPLDDSGMPKDRFSAEMPDATLATLKIQPSEPRDSAVYFCASGNYRGSGNTIYFGEGSWLTVV.

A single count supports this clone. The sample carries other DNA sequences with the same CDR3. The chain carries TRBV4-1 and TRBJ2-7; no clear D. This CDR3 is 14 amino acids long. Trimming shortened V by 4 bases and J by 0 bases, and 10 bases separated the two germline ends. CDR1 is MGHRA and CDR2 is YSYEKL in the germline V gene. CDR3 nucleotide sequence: TGCGCCAGCAGCCCGACACAGAGCTCCTACGAGCAGTACTTC. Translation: CASSPTQSSYEQYF.

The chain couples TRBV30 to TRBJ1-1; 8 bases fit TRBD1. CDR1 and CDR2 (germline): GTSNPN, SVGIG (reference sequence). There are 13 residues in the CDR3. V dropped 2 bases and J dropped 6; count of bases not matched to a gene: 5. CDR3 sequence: CAWSLTGAAEAFF. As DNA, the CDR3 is TGTGCCTGGAGTCTGACAGGGGCGGCTGAAGCTTTCTTT. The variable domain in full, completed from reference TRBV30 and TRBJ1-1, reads SQTIHQWPATLVQPVGSPLSLECTVEGTSNPNLYWYRQAAGRGLQLLFYSVGIGQISSEVPQNLSASRPQDRQFILSSKKLLLSDSGFYLCAWSLTGAAEAFFGQGTRLTVV.

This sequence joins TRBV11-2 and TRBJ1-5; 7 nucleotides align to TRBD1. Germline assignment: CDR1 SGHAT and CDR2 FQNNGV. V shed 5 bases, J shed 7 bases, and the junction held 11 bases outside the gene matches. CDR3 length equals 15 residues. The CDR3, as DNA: TGTGCCAGCAGCCCCCAGACAGGGTCGGGCCAGCCCCAGCATTTT. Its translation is CASSPQTGSGQPQHF.

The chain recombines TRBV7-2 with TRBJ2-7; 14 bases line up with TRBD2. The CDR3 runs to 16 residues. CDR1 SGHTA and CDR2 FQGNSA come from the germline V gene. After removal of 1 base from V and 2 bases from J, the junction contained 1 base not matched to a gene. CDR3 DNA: TGTGCCAGCAGCTTAGGACTAGCGGGAGGGCCCTACGAGCAGTACTTC. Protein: CASSLGLAGGPYEQYF.

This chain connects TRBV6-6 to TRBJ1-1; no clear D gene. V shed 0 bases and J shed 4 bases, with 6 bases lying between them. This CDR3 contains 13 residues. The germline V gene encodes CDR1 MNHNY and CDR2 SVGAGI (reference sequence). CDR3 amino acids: CASSYSRATEAFF. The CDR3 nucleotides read TGTGCCAGCAGTTACTCGAGGGCCACTGAAGCTTTCTTT.